Below, 8 T cell receptor beta chains from the same sample are listed, as sequenced in a study of cytomegalovirus exposure and HLA in healthy donors. 60 Vbeta and 13 Jbeta primers were used in PCR. Assay used: immunoSEQ multiplex PCR; TCRdb lists only in-frame clones, some missing. Altogether approximately 97,000 clones are present, 81% being singletons, with the ten largest covering under 5.5%. What was sequenced was PBMCs. Receptors originate from a man aged 40-50 years in good health and CMV-seropositive.

This clone was picked up a small number of times. This chain joins TRBV19 and TRBJ2-3; tentatively, D is TRBD1 (5 bases). The V end was cut by 3 bases, the J end by 4 bases, with 17 bases between. This CDR3 has 16 residues. CDR1 and CDR2 (germline): LNHDA, SQIVND (reference sequence). CDR3 sequence reads: CASSMTLQGMADTQYF. In DNA, the CDR3 is TGTGCCAGTAGTATGACCCTTCAGGGAATGGCAGATACGCAGTATTTT.

The rearrangement links TRBV29-1 to TRBJ1-5; 7 positions match TRBD1. With V trimmed by 5 bases and J by 0 bases, 10 bases remained unmatched. The CDR3 covers 16 residues. The V gene's germline CDR1 is SQVTM and CDR2 ANQGSEA. In DNA, the CDR3 is TGCAGCGTTCACTGCAGTGGGACAGATAGCAATCAGCCCCAGCATTTT. It is translated as CSVHCSGTDSNQPQHF.

Concerning this clone itself: One end of the junction varies from germline; a read error may be responsible. The chain joins TRBV15 to TRBJ2-3; D not resolved. The germline V gene encodes CDR1 LNHNV and CDR2 YYDKDF (reference sequence). The CDR3 consists of 15 residues. The CDR3 DNA is TGTGCCACCAGCAGAGATCGAACAGTCACAGATATGCAGTATTTT. Its translation: CATSRDRTVTDMQYF.

The count of this clone is one. The chain is built from TRBV30 and TRBJ1-5, with unresolved D. Germline values: CDR1 GTSNPN, CDR2 SVGIG (reference sequence). This CDR3 region has 13 residues. Trimming pared 0 bases from V and 0 bases from J, leaving 3 bases between. DNA for the CDR3: TGTGCCTGGAGTGTCCATAGCAATCAGCCCCAGCATTTT. Its protein product is CAWSVHSNQPQHF.

CDR3 sequence: CASSPRDTIGLKTQYF. The CDR3 DNA is TGCGCCAGCAGCCCACGGGACACCATAGGGCTGAAGACCCAGTACTTC. This sequence joins TRBV5-1 and TRBJ2-5; a weak D match, TRBD1 (6 bases). V lost 4 bases to trimming and J lost 6 bases, with 22 bases between them. The CDR3 runs to 16 residues. CDR1 and CDR2 (germline): SGHRS, YFSETQ. The entire variable domain, with the rest obtained from reference TRBV5-1 and TRBJ2-5, is as follows: KAGVTQTPRYLIKTRGQQVTLSCSPISGHRSVSWYQQTPGQGLQFLFEYFSETQRNKGNFPGRFSGRQFSNSRSEMNVSTLELGDSALYLCASSPRDTIGLKTQYFGPGTRLLVL.

This chain joins TRBV11-3 and TRBJ2-1, with D hard to call. CDR3 length equals 12 residues. Looked up from germline, CDR1 is SGHNT and CDR2 is YENEEA. V lost 5 bases and J lost 6, with 8 bases in between. This CDR3 reads CASSRSSNEQFF. The CDR3 DNA follows: TGTGCCAGCAGCCGGTCTAGCAATGAGCAGTTCTTC.

As to this clone: The sample carries other DNA sequences with the same CDR3. J is TRBJ1-1 and V is TRBV6-5; D is unresolved. V lost 2 bases and J lost 2, with 3 bases in between. The CDR3 consists of 12 residues. Germline values: CDR1 MNHEY, CDR2 SVGAGI. The CDR3 DNA is TGTGCCAGCAGTTACCGTAACACTGAAGCTTTCTTT. It is translated as CASSYRNTEAFF.

The chain links TRBV2 to TRBJ1-2; no clear D gene. This CDR3 contains 12 residues. Germline CDR1 is SNHLY and CDR2 is FYNNEI. V was trimmed by 5 bases and J by 7 bases, leaving 11 bases between them. The CDR3 coding sequence is TGTGCCAGCAGTTCTGAAGCCCCTGGCTACACCTTC. Translating it yields CASSSEAPGYTF.